This T cell receptor (beta chain) is from a study of graft-versus-host responses after intestinal transplantation. Study-level information: Every recipient had anti-thymocyte globulin induction and around three years of tacrolimus plus steroids.

Repertoires were generated with immunoSEQ multiplex PCR, while TCRdb's copy carries only in-frame clones and drops some. The table has roughly 89,000 clones, around 92% seen once. In regard to this clone: Antigen unknown.

With V trimmed by 3 bases and J by 2 bases, 2 bases remained unmatched. CDR3 size: 14 residues. The germline gives CDR1 SGHRS, CDR2 YFSETQ. Here the sequenced sample was unstimulated CD4+ T cells sorted from spleen or lymph node cells, taken before intestinal transplant. The chain links TRBV5-1 to TRBJ2-3, with 8 nucleotides matching TRBD2. The TCR comes from a human donor who received an intestinal transplant. DNA of the CDR3: TGCGCCAGCAGCTCCGGGGGGGCCACAGATACGCAGTATTTT. The encoded protein is CASSSGGATDTQYF. The complete variable domain, with remaining parts taken from reference TRBV5-1 and TRBJ2-3, reads KAGVTQTPRYLIKTRGQQVTLSCSPISGHRSVSWYQQTPGQGLQFLFEYFSETQRNKGNFPGRFSGRQFSNSRSEMNVSTLELGDSALYLCASSSGGATDTQYFGPGTRLTVL.